This T cell receptor beta chain was found in a study of cytomegalovirus exposure and HLA in healthy donors. Study-level findings and limits: Later analysis identified several of the most significant clusters that appeared linked to common viral pathogens. In a later analysis, donors in an Asian-associated ancestry cluster reportedly had fewer N-insertions in productive TCRs than the cohort mean.

Amplification used 60 Vbeta primers and 13 Jbeta primers. The data were produced by immunoSEQ multiplex PCR, yet TCRdb's version contains in-frame clones alone and is incomplete. The profile shows a few hundred thousand clones, 65% to 75% of them singletons. Of note for this clone: Its antigen is unknown.

The length of the CDR3 is 16 residues. Germline V CDR1 and CDR2: WNHNN, SYGVQD (reference sequence). Trimming cost V 2 bases and J 5 bases; bases outside gene matches: 7. V usage is TRBV10-1 and J usage is TRBJ2-2; the match to TRBD1 covers 8 bases. The receptor was isolated from a woman aged 25 to 39 in good health and CMV-seronegative. Sequenced material: PBMCs. CDR3 sequence (DNA): TGCGCCAGCAGTGAGGGACAGGGCTTCAAAACCGGGGAGCTGTTTTTT. Amino acids: CASSEGQGFKTGELFF.